These 5 T cell receptor beta chains were all obtained from the same sample, sequenced in a study of beta chain features in type 1 diabetes. Expressed TCRB transcripts were sequenced after all isolated RNA was converted to cDNA. Only in-frame clones appear in the TCRdb table, and some are missing; sequencing was by immunoSEQ multiplex PCR. The sample comprises roughly 290,000 clones, 8% of which are singletons, and roughly 1% rests with the top ten. What was sequenced was central memory CD4+ T cells from blood. The receptor set was obtained from a woman under 30 in good health.

The chain employs TRBV4-2 and TRBJ2-3; the match to TRBD2 covers 8 bases. The CDR3 covers 17 residues. After removal of 1 base from V and 4 bases from J, the junction contained 10 bases not matched to a gene. Germline CDR1 LGHNA, CDR2 YNFKEQ. CDR3 sequence reads: CASSQAAGGESPDTQYF. For the CDR3, the DNA is TGTGCCAGCAGCCAAGCTGCCGGGGGGGAAAGCCCAGATACGCAGTATTTT.

The chain couples TRBV30 to TRBJ2-3; maybe TRBD2 (6 bases). V was clipped by 2 bases and J by 0 bases, with 27 bases between them. Germline loops: CDR1 GTSNPN, CDR2 SVGIG (reference sequence). This CDR3 contains 20 residues. The CDR3 sequence: CAWSPTLGGVRTTSTDTQYF. In DNA, the CDR3 is TGTGCCTGGAGTCCCACGCTGGGGGGAGTGCGAACAACTAGCACAGATACGCAGTATTTT.

This chain joins TRBV15 and TRBJ2-1; 13 nucleotides line up with TRBD2. V shed 1 base and J 6 bases; nucleotides not matched to a gene: 3. Germline V gives CDR1 LNHNV, CDR2 YYDKDF (reference sequence). The CDR3 is 16 residues long. CDR3 nucleotide sequence: TGTGCCACCAGCAGAGGCTGGACTAGCGGGAGCAATGAGCAGTTCTTC. Protein product: CATSRGWTSGSNEQFF. Supplemented by reference TRBV15 and TRBJ2-1, the full variable domain reads DAMVIQNPRYQVTQFGKPVTLSCSQTLNHNVMYWYQQKSSQAPKLLFHYYDKDFNNEADTPDNFQSRRPNTSFCFLDIRSPGLGDTAMYLCATSRGWTSGSNEQFFGPGTRLTVL.

The chain uses TRBV6-5 and TRBJ1-1, with TRBD1 matching over 11 bases. The CDR3 spans 15 residues. Germline trimming cut 5 bases from V and 6 bases from J; bases unmatched to any gene: 8. Germline CDR1 reads MNHEY; CDR2 reads SVGAGI. The CDR3 region is CASSPVDRGPAEAFF. The CDR3, as DNA: TGTGCCAGCAGTCCGGTGGACAGGGGGCCGGCTGAAGCTTTCTTT.

This clone was seen more than once but under ten times. Other nucleotide sequences from this sample produce the same CDR3. This chain uses TRBV29-1 with TRBJ1-1; 11 bases map to TRBD1. This CDR3 has 12 residues. CDR1 SQVTM and CDR2 ANQGSEA come from the germline V gene. V was clipped by 7 bases and J by 3 bases; unmatched bases: 1. The CDR3 nucleotides read TGCAGCGGGGGACAGGGGGACACTGAAGCTTTCTTT. It translates to CSGGQGDTEAFF.